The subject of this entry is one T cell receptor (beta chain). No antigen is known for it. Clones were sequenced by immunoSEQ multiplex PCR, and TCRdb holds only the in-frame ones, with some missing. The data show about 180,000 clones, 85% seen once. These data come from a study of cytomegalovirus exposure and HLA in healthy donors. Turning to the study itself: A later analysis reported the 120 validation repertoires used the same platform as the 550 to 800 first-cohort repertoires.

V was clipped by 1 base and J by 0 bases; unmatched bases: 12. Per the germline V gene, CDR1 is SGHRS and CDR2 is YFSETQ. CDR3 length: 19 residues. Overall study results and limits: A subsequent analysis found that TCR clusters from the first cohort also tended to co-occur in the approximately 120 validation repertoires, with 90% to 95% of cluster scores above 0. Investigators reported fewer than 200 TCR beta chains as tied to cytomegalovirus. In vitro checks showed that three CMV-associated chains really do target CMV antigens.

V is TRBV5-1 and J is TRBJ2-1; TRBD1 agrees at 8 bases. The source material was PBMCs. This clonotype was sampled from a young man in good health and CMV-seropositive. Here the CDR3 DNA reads TGCGCCAGCAGCTTGAGTCCAGGGGGCGCGGGGAGCTCCTACAATGAGCAGTTCTTC. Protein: CASSLSPGGAGSSYNEQFF.